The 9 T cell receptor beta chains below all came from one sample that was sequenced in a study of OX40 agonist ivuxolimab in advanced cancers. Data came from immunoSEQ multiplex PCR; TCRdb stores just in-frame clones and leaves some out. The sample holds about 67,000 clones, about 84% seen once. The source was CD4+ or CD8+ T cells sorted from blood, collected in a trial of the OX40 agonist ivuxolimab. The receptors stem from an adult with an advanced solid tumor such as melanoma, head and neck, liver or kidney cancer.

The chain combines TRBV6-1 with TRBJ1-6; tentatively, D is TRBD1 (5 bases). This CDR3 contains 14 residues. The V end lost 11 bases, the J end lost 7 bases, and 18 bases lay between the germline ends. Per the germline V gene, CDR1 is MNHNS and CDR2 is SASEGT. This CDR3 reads CAVRAQANNSPLHF. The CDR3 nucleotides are TGTGCCGTCCGCGCACAGGCCAACAATTCACCCCTCCACTTT.

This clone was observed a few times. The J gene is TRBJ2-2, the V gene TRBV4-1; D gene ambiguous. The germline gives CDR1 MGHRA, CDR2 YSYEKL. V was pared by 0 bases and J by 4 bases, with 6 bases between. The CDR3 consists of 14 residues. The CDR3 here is CASSQEASTGELFF. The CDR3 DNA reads TGCGCCAGCAGCCAAGAAGCTAGCACCGGGGAGCTGTTTTTT.

DNA for the CDR3: TGTGCCAGCAGTCTCCCCGTCGTCTGGGCCAACGTCCTGACTTTC. It is translated as CASSLPVVWANVLTF. The chain recombines TRBV6-6 with TRBJ2-6, with no clear D. Germline CDR1 and CDR2: MNHNY and SVGAGI (reference sequence). This CDR3 contains 15 residues. Trimming cost V 5 bases and J 5 bases, with 13 bases left between them.

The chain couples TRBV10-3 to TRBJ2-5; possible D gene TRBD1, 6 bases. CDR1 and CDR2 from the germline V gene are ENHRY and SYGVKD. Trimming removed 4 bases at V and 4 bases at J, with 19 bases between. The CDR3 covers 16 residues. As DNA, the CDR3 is TGTGCCATCAGTGCCCGGGCCCAGGGGAGCGGAGAGACCCAGTACTTC. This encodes CAISARAQGSGETQYF.

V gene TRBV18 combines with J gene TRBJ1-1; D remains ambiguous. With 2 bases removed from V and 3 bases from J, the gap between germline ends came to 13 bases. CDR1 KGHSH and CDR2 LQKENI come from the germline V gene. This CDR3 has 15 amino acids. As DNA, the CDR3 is TGTGCCAGCTCACCAACGTACTCTCGAGACACTGAAGCTTTCTTT. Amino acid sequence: CASSPTYSRDTEAFF.

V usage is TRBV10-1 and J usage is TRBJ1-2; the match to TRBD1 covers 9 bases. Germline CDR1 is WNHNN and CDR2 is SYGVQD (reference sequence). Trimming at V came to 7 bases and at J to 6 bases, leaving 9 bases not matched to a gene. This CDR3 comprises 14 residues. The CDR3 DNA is TGCGCCAGCACTATGGACAGGGGTAGAGATGGCTACACCTTC. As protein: CASTMDRGRDGYTF.

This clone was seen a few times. CDR3 in DNA: TGTGCCAGCCGGATCCGCCAAGAGACCCAGTACTTC. As protein: CASRIRQETQYF. The rearrangement uses TRBV6-4 and TRBJ2-5; D call uncertain. In germline, CDR1 is MRHNA, CDR2 SNTAGT. CDR3 length: 12 residues. V lost 8 bases and J lost 1, with 8 bases in between.

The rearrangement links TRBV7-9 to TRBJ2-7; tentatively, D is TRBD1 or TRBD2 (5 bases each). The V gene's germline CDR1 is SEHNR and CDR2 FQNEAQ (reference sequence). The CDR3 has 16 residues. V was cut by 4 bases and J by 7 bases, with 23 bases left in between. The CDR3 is CASSSLGGGSAWEQYF. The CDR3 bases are TGTGCCAGCAGCTCTTTGGGTGGGGGTTCCGCCTGGGAGCAGTACTTC.

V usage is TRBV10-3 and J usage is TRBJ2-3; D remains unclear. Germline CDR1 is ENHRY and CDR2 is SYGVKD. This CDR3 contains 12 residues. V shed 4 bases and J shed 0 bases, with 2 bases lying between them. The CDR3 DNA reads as TGTGCCATCAGTGGAAGCACAGATACGCAGTATTTT. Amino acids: CAISGSTDTQYF.